The 30 T cell receptor beta chains presented below share a single source sample, sequenced in a study. In TCRdb, the reads were re-called with MiXCR into one record per CDR3 protein. The table has some 4,500 distinct CDR3 sequences, roughly 8.6% seen once; the top ten hold roughly 9%. Sample: CD4+ T cells from synovial fluid. The receptors derive from a human donor with rheumatoid arthritis.

For this clonotype: Just one base apart from a much larger clone, this may be a read error. Lacking the conserved final phenylalanine or tryptophan, this CDR3 likely reflects a read error. The gene calls are TRBV7-2 and TRBJ2-7; no clear D. V was cut by 5 bases and J by 5 bases, with 7 bases left in between. The CDR3 is 11 amino acids. Germline CDR1 SGHTA, CDR2 FQGNSA. CDR3 in amino acids: CASSAYHEQYC. DNA of the CDR3: TGTGCCAGCAGCGCCTACCACGAGCAGTACTGC.

In the case of this clonotype: A much bigger clone sits one base away, suggesting this may be a read error. The V call is TRBV7-9, the J call TRBJ2-2; 14 nucleotides agree with TRBD2. The CDR3 is 17 amino acids. Per the germline V gene, CDR1 is SEHNR and CDR2 is FQNEAQ (reference sequence). The CDR3 region is CANSLWGLAGDTGELFF. For the CDR3, the DNA is TGTGCCAACAGCTTATGGGGACTAGCGGGAGACACCGGGGAGCTGTTTTTT.

This clonotype is deemed large. J is TRBJ2-3 and V is TRBV6-5, with 15 bases matching TRBD2. With V trimmed by 5 bases and J by 0 bases, 9 bases remained unmatched. Germline lookup yields CDR1 MNHEY and CDR2 SVGAGI. The CDR3 covers 19 residues. CDR3 in amino acids: CASSPGTSGGPGSTDTQYF. Written as DNA, the CDR3 is TGTGCCAGCAGTCCCGGGACTAGCGGGGGGCCGGGGAGCACAGATACGCAGTATTTT.

V gene TRBV19 combines with J gene TRBJ2-1, with TRBD1 matching 12 bases. Germline CDR1 LNHDA, CDR2 SQIVND (reference sequence). The CDR3 is 16 residues long. Trimming took 6 bases from V and 9 from J; bases not matched to a gene: 12. This CDR3 reads CASRIWGQGAGIEQFF. CDR3 DNA: TGTGCCAGTAGAATATGGGGACAGGGGGCTGGAATTGAGCAGTTCTTC.

The sample holds many counts of this clonotype. The CDR3 protein is CASSLVRYGYTF. Here the CDR3 DNA reads TGTGCCAGCAGTTTAGTTCGTTATGGCTACACCTTC. The genes are TRBV28 and TRBJ1-2; D unclear. The ends were cut back, 2 bases at V and 5 bases at J, with 6 bases in the middle. The V gene's germline CDR1 is MDHEN and CDR2 SYDVKM. The length of the CDR3 is 12 residues.

CDR3 bases: TGTGCCAGCAGCTTAGGATCCGGGTTCACATCTAGCACAGATACGCAGTATTTT. This translates into CASSLGSGFTSSTDTQYF. The V and J genes are TRBV7-3 and TRBJ2-3; D not resolved. The V gene's germline CDR1 is SGHTA and CDR2 FQGTGA. Trimming removed 2 bases from V and 0 bases from J, with 18 bases in between. The CDR3 spans 18 residues.

At least ten counts were recorded for this clonotype. The rearrangement uses TRBV10-3 and TRBJ2-7, with TRBD1 matching over 9 bases. Looked up from germline, CDR1 is ENHRY and CDR2 is SYGVKD. The trim removed 5 bases at V and 0 bases at J, leaving 2 bases unmatched. This CDR3 is built from 14 residues. CDR3 residues: CAISPDRGSYEQYF. The DNA of the CDR3 is TGTGCCATCAGTCCGGACAGGGGCTCCTACGAGCAGTACTTC.

This clonotype has at least ten counts. The chain employs TRBV29-1 and TRBJ2-7; perhaps TRBD1 as D (6 bases). Germline values: CDR1 SQVTM, CDR2 ANQGSEA. The CDR3 is made up of 15 amino acids. V was shortened by 6 bases and J by 4 bases, with 22 bases between the two germline ends. CDR3 sequence: CSVRFADSGYYEQYF. CDR3 in DNA: TGCAGCGTCCGTTTTGCGGACAGCGGATATTACGAGCAGTACTTC.

This clonotype ranks as medium-sized. This rearrangement joins TRBV10-2 to TRBJ1-1, with D hard to call. Germline CDR1 WSHSY, CDR2 SAAADI. This CDR3 is 14 amino acids long. The germline V and J ends were trimmed by 5 bases and 2 bases, with 12 bases remaining between them. The CDR3 sequence is CASSRTRSNTEAFF. The CDR3 bases are TGCGCCAGCAGTAGGACCAGATCCAACACTGAAGCTTTCTTT.

This clonotype is classed as medium-sized (0.01 to 0.1%). The CDR3 DNA reads TGCAGTGCTAGAGAAGGAGGGAGGACCCAGTACTTC. Translated, it gives CSAREGGRTQYF. V and J are TRBV20-1 and TRBJ2-5, with D perhaps TRBD2 (6 bases). CDR1 and CDR2 from the germline V gene are DFQATT and SNEGSKA (reference sequence). Trimming took 0 bases from V and 7 from J, leaving 9 bases between them. This CDR3 contains 12 residues.

In its sample, this clonotype was seen many times. The rearrangement links TRBV6-1 to TRBJ2-2, with TRBD2 identical over 11 bases. Trimming took 3 bases from V and 1 from J; bases not matched to a gene: 7. The CDR3 length is 18 residues. The germline CDR1 and CDR2 sequences are MNHNS and SASEGT. Here the CDR3 DNA reads TGTGCCAGCAGTGAGAGGGGGGGACTAGCGGTGAACACCGGGGAGCTGTTTTTT. As protein: CASSERGGLAVNTGELFF.

This clonotype is judged medium-sized. This chain uses TRBV30 with TRBJ2-3; D is undetermined. The CDR3 extends over 16 amino acids. CDR1 and CDR2 (germline): GTSNPN, SVGIG (reference sequence). V was cut by 3 bases and J by 0 bases, with 16 bases left in between. The CDR3 nucleotides read TGTGCCTGGAGACCATGGGGATTTGCTAGCACAGATACGCAGTATTTT. Residues: CAWRPWGFASTDTQYF. Combining the CDR3 with reference TRBV30 and TRBJ2-3 gives the whole variable domain SQTIHQWPATLVQPVGSPLSLECTVEGTSNPNLYWYRQAAGRGLQLLFYSVGIGQISSEVPQNLSASRPQDRQFILSSKKLLLSDSGFYLCAWRPWGFASTDTQYFGPGTRLTVL.

Within the sample, this clonotype is medium-sized. The chain couples TRBV5-1 to TRBJ2-1; 11 nucleotides line up with TRBD2. The trim removed 5 bases at V and 8 bases at J, leaving 12 bases unmatched. CDR3 length equals 16 residues. Germline loops: CDR1 SGHRS, CDR2 YFSETQ. CDR3 residues: CASRGGTSGSKDEQFF. The CDR3 DNA reads TGCGCCAGCAGGGGAGGAACTAGCGGGAGCAAAGATGAGCAGTTCTTC.

This clonotype qualifies as medium-sized. The genes are TRBV7-8 and TRBJ2-7; 12 bases fit TRBD2. This CDR3 has 17 residues. Germline-derived CDR1 and CDR2 are SGHVS and FQNEAQ. The J segment lost 0 bases and the V segment lost 5 bases, leaving 8 bases of the junction unmatched. CDR3: CASSTTSGSSHSYEQYF. The CDR3 DNA is TGTGCCAGCAGCACGACTAGCGGGAGCTCCCACTCCTACGAGCAGTACTTC. Complete variable domain (other parts from reference TRBV7-8 and TRBJ2-7): GAGVSQSPRYKVAKRGQDVALRCDPISGHVSLFWYQQALGQGPEFLTYFQNEAQLDKSGLPSDRFFAERPEGSVSTLKIQRTQQEDSAVYLCASSTTSGSSHSYEQYFGPGTRLTVT.

This clonotype was counted at least ten times. The rearrangement joins TRBV7-2 to TRBJ2-1, with 10 positions matching TRBD1. V shed 5 bases, J shed 9 bases, and the junction held 10 bases outside the gene matches. Germline V lookup: CDR1 SGHTA, CDR2 FQGNSA. This CDR3 spans 15 amino acids. CDR3 coding DNA: TGTGCCAGCAGCCTATCGGGACAGGGGACTGGTGAGCAGTTCTTC. Its translation: CASSLSGQGTGEQFF.

This clonotype was seen at least ten times. The V gene is TRBV10-3, the J gene TRBJ1-4, with D maybe TRBD1 (5 bases). The V end lost 6 bases, the J end lost 8 bases, and 25 bases lay between the germline ends. This CDR3 contains 17 residues. Germline V lookup: CDR1 ENHRY, CDR2 SYGVKD. DNA of the CDR3: TGTGCCATCAGCTCCTTTGGCCAGGGACGGGGACTGGAAAAACTGTTTTTT. It codes for CAISSFGQGRGLEKLFF.

The V call is TRBV6-5, the J call TRBJ1-1, with a weak D call TRBD1 (6 bases). Germline CDR1 is MNHEY and CDR2 is SVGAGI. The CDR3 contains 15 residues. The germline V and J ends were trimmed by 8 bases and 3 bases, with 19 bases remaining between them. The CDR3 coding sequence is TGTGCCAGCTCCGAAGGCGGGGGGCGCCACACTGAAGCTTTCTTT. It translates to CASSEGGGRHTEAFF.

The sample holds a few counts of this clonotype. The genes are TRBV5-5 and TRBJ1-5; the D is unclear. V was shortened by 3 bases and J by 2 bases, with 15 bases between the two germline ends. The CDR3 is 16 amino acids. CDR1 and CDR2 (germline): SGHKS, YYEKEE (reference sequence). CDR3 DNA sequence: TGTGCCAGCAGCTCACTTCCCGGGATTCGCAATCAGCCCCAGCATTTT. It translates to CASSSLPGIRNQPQHF. Together with reference TRBV5-5 and TRBJ1-5, the CDR3 gives the full variable domain: DAGVTQSPTHLIKTRGQQVTLRCSPISGHKSVSWYQQVLGQGPQFIFQYYEKEERGRGNFPDRFSARQFPNYSSELNVNALLLGDSALYLCASSSLPGIRNQPQHFGDGTRLSIL.

Relative to its sample, this clonotype is medium-sized (0.01 to 0.1%). The chain is built from TRBV6-1 and TRBJ2-7, with D uncertain. Per germline, CDR1 MNHNS and CDR2 SASEGT. Trimming shortened V by 3 bases and J by 3 bases, and 6 bases separated the two germline ends. The CDR3 is 12 amino acids. The CDR3 reads CASSEAGYEQYF. The CDR3 nucleotides are TGTGCCAGCAGTGAGGCCGGCTACGAGCAGTACTTC.

This clonotype is labeled medium-sized (0.01 to 0.1%). The V call is TRBV15, the J call TRBJ2-7; maybe TRBD1 (6 bases). The CDR3 is 16 residues long. CDR1 and CDR2 (germline): LNHNV, YYDKDF (reference sequence). Trimming pared 0 bases from V and 4 bases from J, leaving 16 bases between. The CDR3 loop reads CATSRDIGTPQYEQYF. CDR3 coding DNA: TGTGCCACCAGCAGAGATATTGGGACACCCCAATACGAGCAGTACTTC.

In its sample, this clonotype was seen a few times. The genes are TRBV7-3 and TRBJ2-1; TRBD2 might be the D (6 bases). The V and J ends lost 1 base and 5 bases respectively, with 18 bases between them. Germline V gene data show CDR1 as SGHTA and CDR2 as FQGTGA. This CDR3 spans 17 amino acids. Written as DNA, the CDR3 is TGTGCCAGCAGCTTAATGGGGGTAGCGGTGGGGGACAATGAGCAGTTCTTC. It encodes CASSLMGVAVGDNEQFF.

This clonotype was seen at least ten times. V is TRBV7-6 and J is TRBJ1-1; D not resolved. The CDR3 has 13 residues. Germline loops: CDR1 SGHVS, CDR2 FNYEAQ. Trimming left V 1 base short and J 10 bases short, with 13 bases between. CDR3 sequence (DNA): TGTGCCAGCAGCTTAGGACCGGAGACGGGAGCTTTCTTT. Its translation: CASSLGPETGAFF.

This clonotype came up many times. This chain connects TRBV29-1 to TRBJ2-7; D not resolved. The V and J ends lost 3 bases and 3 bases respectively, with 15 bases between them. This CDR3 has 14 residues. The germline CDR1 and CDR2 sequences are SQVTM and ANQGSEA. The CDR3: CSVDDSSFGYEQYF. CDR3 DNA sequence: TGCAGCGTTGATGACTCGAGTTTCGGCTACGAGCAGTACTTC.

Judged by abundance, this clonotype is medium-sized. This chain links TRBV20-1 with TRBJ2-5; 9 nucleotides align to TRBD1. V was clipped by 5 bases and J by 9 bases; unmatched bases: 10. Germline V gene data show CDR1 as DFQATT and CDR2 as SNEGSKA (reference sequence). The CDR3 is 13 amino acids. CDR3 bases: TGCAGTGCTCCGATTACCGGGACAGGGCCCCAGTACTTC. Translated, it gives CSAPITGTGPQYF.

In its sample, this clonotype is medium-sized. The V call is TRBV19, the J call TRBJ2-3; D is unresolved. The CDR3 runs 15 residues. The germline gives CDR1 LNHDA, CDR2 SQIVND (reference sequence). The V and J ends lost 4 bases and 1 base respectively, with 12 bases between them. This chain's CDR3 is CASSTTEGGTDTQYF. DNA of the CDR3: TGTGCCAGTAGTACCACAGAAGGCGGCACAGATACGCAGTATTTT.

In its sample, this clonotype ranks as medium-sized. The rearrangement links TRBV6-5 to TRBJ2-5, with TRBD2 identical over 10 bases. V was clipped by 6 bases and J by 0 bases; unmatched bases: 4. CDR1 MNHEY and CDR2 SVGAGI come from the germline V gene. The CDR3 consists of 15 residues. The CDR3 bases are TGTGCCAGCAGCCGGACTAGCGGATACCAAGAGACCCAGTACTTC. Amino acids: CASSRTSGYQETQYF.

In its sample, this clonotype was seen many times. The junction departs from the called germline gene at one end, perhaps through a read error. V is TRBV7-7 and J is TRBJ2-1; D is unresolved. CDR1 and CDR2 (germline): SSHAT, FNYEAQ (reference sequence). The CDR3 length is 15 residues. The CDR3 is CASSLGHGGDNEQFF. Written as DNA, the CDR3 is TGTGCTAGCAGTTTAGGGCATGGCGGAGACAATGAGCAGTTCTTC.

By sample share, this clonotype is medium-sized (0.01 to 0.1%). The rearrangement links TRBV19 to TRBJ1-1; 10 bases are shared with TRBD1. Looked up from germline, CDR1 is LNHDA and CDR2 is SQIVND (reference sequence). The junction had 4 bases not matched to a gene; V was cut back by 5 bases and J by 4 bases. The CDR3 contains 14 residues. CDR3 region: CASSPGQGSTEAFF. The DNA for the CDR3 is TGTGCCAGTAGTCCGGGACAGGGGAGCACTGAAGCTTTCTTT.

This clonotype is medium-sized in the sample. The chain links TRBV20-1 to TRBJ2-4; perhaps TRBD2 as D (6 bases). Trimming took off 3 bases at V and 6 bases at J, with 15 bases between the two ends. Germline values: CDR1 DFQATT, CDR2 SNEGSKA (reference sequence). The CDR3 runs 14 residues. This chain's CDR3 is CSARVAGTGNIQYF. In DNA form, the CDR3 reads TGCAGTGCTAGGGTGGCGGGAACGGGAAACATTCAGTACTTC.

This clonotype was seen many times. The chain carries TRBV12-3 or TRBV12-4 and TRBJ2-2; possibly TRBD1 or TRBD2 for D (5 bases each). This CDR3 comprises 14 residues. With 7 bases removed from V and 1 base from J, the gap between germline ends came to 10 bases. DNA for the CDR3: TGTGCCAGCACCCCGGGACGGAACACCGGGGAGCTGTTTTTT. The encoded protein is CASTPGRNTGELFF.